The 8 T cell receptor beta chains below come from one sample, sequenced in a study of blood T cell repertoires in COVID-19. The assay was immunoSEQ multiplex PCR, and TCRdb's table has in-frame clones only and misses some. The data show over 110,000 clones, about four fifths seen once. The material sequenced was PBMCs or T cells enriched from blood (not recorded which). The receptors derive from a man aged 35 to 55 with acute COVID-19.

This clone was counted between two and nine times. V is TRBV29-1 and J is TRBJ2-2; 9 bases agree with TRBD1. The CDR3 spans 14 residues. Unmatched junction bases numbered 7, after V lost 6 bases and J lost 5 bases. Per the germline V gene, CDR1 is SQVTM and CDR2 is ANQGSEA. The CDR3 spells CSVRDRAVTGELFF. For the CDR3, the DNA is TGCAGCGTGAGGGACAGGGCTGTGACCGGGGAGCTGTTTTTT.

The J gene is TRBJ2-1, the V gene TRBV4-2, with 8 bases matching TRBD1. The J segment lost 9 bases and the V segment lost 0 bases, leaving 7 bases of the junction unmatched. The CDR3 is 15 amino acids. The germline V gene has CDR1 LGHNA and CDR2 YNFKEQ. For the CDR3, the DNA is TGTGCCAGCAGCCAAGAGATAAGACAGGGGCCTGAGCAGTTCTTC. Translated, it gives CASSQEIRQGPEQFF.

The table lists this clone with many counts. V and J are TRBV7-2 and TRBJ2-2; 7 positions agree with TRBD1. The J segment lost 5 bases and the V segment lost 6 bases, leaving 6 bases of the junction unmatched. Germline V gene sequence: CDR1 SGHTA, CDR2 FQGNSA. The CDR3 length is 14 residues. The CDR3 DNA reads TGTGCCAGCAGTAAGGGACAGAGGACCGGGGAGCTGTTTTTT. Amino acids: CASSKGQRTGELFF.

This clone has just one count. The rearrangement joins TRBV30 to TRBJ1-1, with 7 bases aligning to TRBD1. Trimming at V came to 1 base and at J to 5 bases, leaving 10 bases not matched to a gene. This CDR3 region has 15 residues. Germline V gene lookup returns CDR1 GTSNPN and CDR2 SVGIG (reference sequence). The CDR3 coding sequence is TGTGCCTGGAGTGAGCCAGGGGGAGGAATTACTGAAGCTTTCTTT. This translates into CAWSEPGGGITEAFF.

V gene TRBV18 combines with J gene TRBJ1-1, with D perhaps matching TRBD1 (6 bases). CDR3 size: 17 residues. Germline V gene lookup returns CDR1 KGHSH and CDR2 LQKENI. V lost 1 base to trimming and J lost 0 bases, with 15 bases between them. The CDR3 region has the DNA TGTGCCAGCTCACCACTTAGTAGGGGGATTATGAACACTGAAGCTTTCTTT. It codes for CASSPLSRGIMNTEAFF.

The chain joins TRBV9 to TRBJ2-7; D perhaps matches TRBD2 (6 bases). This CDR3 is 15 amino acids long. V was clipped by 4 bases and J by 0 bases, with 14 bases between them. Looked up from germline, CDR1 is SGDLS and CDR2 is YYNGEE. The CDR3 DNA reads TGTGCCAGCAGCCCCAGCGGGTCGAGCTCCTACGAGCAGTACTTC. Protein sequence: CASSPSGSSSYEQYF.

This clone was counted once. The V gene is TRBV28, the J gene TRBJ2-6; D uncertain. V lost 7 bases to trimming and J lost 1 base, with 11 bases between them. The germline gives CDR1 MDHEN, CDR2 SYDVKM. This CDR3 spans 15 amino acids. CDR3 loop: CASTKERSGANVLTF. The CDR3 DNA sequence: TGTGCCAGCACGAAGGAGCGATCTGGGGCCAACGTCCTGACTTTC.

The count of this clone is one. The junction departs from the called germline gene at one end, perhaps through a read error. V usage is TRBV7-9 and J usage is TRBJ1-1; D call uncertain. Germline loops: CDR1 SEHNR, CDR2 FQNEAQ (reference sequence). This CDR3 comprises 15 residues. CDR3 nucleotides: TGTGCCAGCAGCTTAGGTTTTAGAGGGAACGCTGAAGCTTTCTTT. Translated: CASSLGFRGNAEAFF.